Sequencing of this TCR beta chain was carried out in a study of beta chain features in type 1 diabetes. This clone showed up just a few times. The antigen is undetermined. What was sequenced were expressed TCRB transcripts, since all of the isolated RNA had been reverse transcribed. Sequenced by immunoSEQ multiplex PCR; TCRdb stores in-frame clones only, minus some. The table has about 450,000 clones, about an eighth seen once. The V gene lost 3 bases and the J gene lost 1 base, with 16 bases spanning the gap. Germline V lookup: CDR1 LGHNA, CDR2 YSLEER. There are 17 residues in the CDR3. Study findings and constraints: The study found fewer insertions and more deletions at VDJ junctions in type 1 diabetes patients. Patients and controls would be equally affected if PCR favored shorter templates. Naive, central memory and regulatory TCRB repertoires appeared more similar among patients than healthy donors.

This clonotype was sampled from a young woman in good health. This chain uses TRBV4-3 with TRBJ2-1; D is possibly TRBD1 (5 bases). Sequenced: naive CD4+ T cells from blood. The CDR3 sequence: CASSHNVGPESYNEQFF. The CDR3 bases are TGCGCCAGCAGCCATAATGTGGGGCCCGAGTCCTACAATGAGCAGTTCTTC.